This is a list of T cell receptor beta chains from one sample in a study of T cell responses to AZD1222 COVID-19 vaccine. Sequencing was performed with immunoSEQ multiplex PCR; in TCRdb, only in-frame clones are kept and a portion is missing. The data show about 99,000 clones, approximately 87% seen once. This specimen was peripheral blood, taken on day 0 of AZD1222 vaccination. The receptors stem from an adult in good health. The CDR3 runs from the conserved cysteine through the conserved F or W. The D gene is left open where the match is weak. Expanded clones get a size class; other rows say once, few or many, or leave the size out.

size	V	J	D	CDR3	DNA
once	TRBV28	TRBJ1-1	NA	CASSFFRGRTEAFF	TGTGCCAGCAGTTTCTTTAGGGGCAGAACTGAAGCTTTCTTT
NA	TRBV29-1	TRBJ2-7	NA	CSVGGFAGEQYF	TGCAGCGTTGGAGGTTTTGCCGGGGAGCAGTACTTC
NA	TRBV30	TRBJ1-5	NA	CAWTPDTNQPQHF	TGTGCCTGGACACCCGACACCAATCAGCCCCAGCATTTT
NA	TRBV2	TRBJ2-7	TRBD1	CASKDRVGYYEQYF	TGTGCCAGCAAAGACAGGGTGGGATACTACGAGCAGTACTTC
NA	TRBV6-5	TRBJ2-7	TRBD1	CASSLWTGGDYEQYF	TGTGCCAGCAGTCTCTGGACAGGGGGCGACTACGAGCAGTACTTC
NA	TRBV7-2	TRBJ2-1	NA	CASSADINEQFF	TGTGCCAGCAGCGCAGACATAAATGAGCAGTTCTTC
NA	TRBV12-3/TRBV12-4	TRBJ2-7	NA	CASSLFGAYEQYF	TGTGCCAGCAGTTTATTCGGCGCCTACGAGCAGTACTTC
NA	TRBV10-3	TRBJ1-2	NA	CAISDDGNNYGYTF	TGTGCCATCAGTGACGACGGCAATAACTATGGCTACACCTTC
NA	TRBV19	TRBJ2-4	TRBD2	CASSIGLAGGLGKNIQYF	TGTGCCAGTAGTATAGGTCTAGCGGGAGGGCTTGGCAAAAACATTCAGTACTTC
NA	TRBV6-5	TRBJ1-1	NA	CASRTGNTEAFF	TGTGCCAGCAGGACCGGTAACACTGAAGCTTTCTTT
NA	TRBV21-1	TRBJ2-5	NA	CASLLAAQETQYF	TGTGCCAGCCTACTAGCGGCACAAGAGACCCAGTACTTC
NA	TRBV2	TRBJ1-1	NA	CASKTDMNTEAFF	TGTGCCAGCAAGACAGACATGAACACTGAAGCTTTCTTT
NA	TRBV3-1/TRBV3-2	TRBJ2-7	TRBD1	CASSQGGQGSYEQYF	TGTGCCAGCAGCCAAGGGGGACAGGGATCCTACGAGCAGTACTTC
NA	TRBV6-6	TRBJ1-6	TRBD1	CASGGRQGYASPLHF	TGTGCCAGCGGGGGGCGACAGGGTTACGCTTCACCCCTCCACTTT
NA	TRBV3-1/TRBV3-2	TRBJ2-1	TRBD2	CASSPTSGRGILGEQFF	TGTGCCAGCAGCCCGACTAGCGGGAGGGGCATATTGGGTGAGCAGTTCTTC
NA	TRBV28	TRBJ1-5	NA	CATGSNQPQHF	TGTGCCACCGGTAGCAATCAGCCCCAGCATTTT
NA	TRBV6-1	TRBJ1-2	TRBD1	CASSDRWTGDGYTF	TGTGCCAGCAGTGACCGATGGACAGGGGATGGCTACACCTTC
NA	TRBV6-2/TRBV6-3	TRBJ2-7	NA	CASSYSWEGPTYEQYF	TGTGCCAGCAGTTATTCCTGGGAAGGACCAACCTACGAGCAGTACTTC
NA	TRBV3-1/TRBV3-2	TRBJ2-5	TRBD2	CASSQASGQTTQYF	TGTGCCAGCAGCCAAGCTAGCGGTCAAACGACCCAGTACTTC
few	TRBV30	TRBJ2-3	TRBD2	CAWSQIAGVTDTQYF	TGTGCCTGGAGTCAGATAGCGGGGGTCACAGATACGCAGTATTTT
NA	TRBV6-1	TRBJ2-1	TRBD2	CASSEGLSGSDYNEQFF	TGTGCCAGCAGTGAAGGTCTTAGCGGGAGCGACTACAATGAGCAGTTCTTC
NA	TRBV7-9	TRBJ1-5	NA	CASSLTTSSNQPQHF	TGTGCCAGCAGCTTAACGACCAGTAGCAATCAGCCCCAGCATTTT
NA	TRBV19	TRBJ2-7	NA	CATAAKAEQYF	TGTGCCACCGCCGCGAAGGCCGAGCAGTACTTC
NA	TRBV6-6	TRBJ2-7	NA	CASSPETRIYEQYF	TGTGCCAGCAGCCCTGAGACTAGAATCTACGAGCAGTACTTC
NA	TRBV6-1	TRBJ2-1	NA	CASSELVGRRDNNEQFF	TGTGCCAGCAGTGAATTAGTCGGCCGTCGGGATAACAATGAGCAGTTCTTC
NA	TRBV15	TRBJ1-2	NA	CATSREGTLGGYTF	TGTGCCACCAGCAGGGAGGGCACCCTCGGCGGCTACACCTTC
NA	TRBV5-4	TRBJ2-7	NA	CASSLRVSSSYEQYF	TGTGCCAGCAGCCTCAGGGTATCGAGCTCCTACGAGCAGTACTTC
NA	TRBV9	TRBJ1-2	TRBD1	CASSVGQGQGYTF	TGTGCCAGCAGCGTCGGACAGGGGCAAGGCTACACCTTC
NA	TRBV18	TRBJ2-2	NA	CASSLGGAGELFF	TGTGCCAGCTCACTAGGAGGGGCTGGGGAGCTGTTTTTT
NA	TRBV24-1	TRBJ1-2	TRBD1	CATHGGQDYGYTF	TGTGCCACCCACGGCGGACAGGACTATGGCTACACCTTC
NA	TRBV30	TRBJ1-2	NA	CAWSWLGGYGYTF	TGTGCCTGGAGTTGGCTGGGGGGCTATGGCTACACCTTC
once	TRBV7-2	TRBJ2-5	NA	CASSPGLETQYF	TGTGCCAGCAGCCCCGGATTGGAGACCCAGTACTTC
NA	TRBV5-8	TRBJ1-5	TRBD1	CASSFHPTGGGGQPQHF	TGTGCCAGCAGCTTTCACCCGACAGGGGGTGGTGGGCAGCCCCAGCATTTT